The clone carrying this TCR beta chain came up a few times. What it recognizes is unknown. Mouse germline and gene names are used. The sequence runs out 1 residue before the end of the CDR3; the remainder is reconstructed from the germline J gene. Measured with immunoSEQ multiplex PCR; TCRdb has only the in-frame clones, and not every one. Of under 3,000 clones in the sample, about 64% were seen once. V shed 5 bases, J shed 2 bases, and the junction held 2 bases outside the gene matches. CDR1 and CDR2 (germline): FNHDT, SITEND (reference sequence). The CDR3 spans 14 residues. These data originate in a study of tissue T cells after allogeneic stem cell transplantation. General observations from the study: This small cohort was clinically heterogeneous, and sampling depth was a limitation. Motif-based clustering found tissue-specific repertoire signatures shared across patients, though few clones were shared. TCR repertoires tracked anatomic similarity, regardless of disease or transplant status. In patients and mice, blood and spleen missed much of tissue repertoire.

The source is a female BALB/c mouse in good health. The mice in this strain carry MHC haplotype H2-d. This chain uses TRBV19 with TRBJ1-3, with 9 bases identical to TRBD1. Material for sequencing was gut tissue. The CDR3 bases that were read are TGTGCCAGCAGAAGACAGGGGGCTGGAAATACGCTCTAT. This encodes CASRRQGAGNTLY. The entire CDR3 protein is CASRRQGAGNTLYF.